The source of this T cell receptor (beta chain) is a study of molecular identifiers for immune sequencing clone quantification. Study summary: In replicates, the authors split RNA from roughly 20,000 or 100,000 naive CD8 cells five ways and sequenced four. Study observations and caveats: Amid around 900,000 naive cells, spiked Jurkat TCR RNA from one cell was reportedly still detectable.

This clonotype was counted a few times. Its antigen remains unknown. Trimming removed 0 bases from V and 2 bases from J, with 6 bases in between. CDR3 length: 13 amino acids. The germline V gene has CDR1 SGHRS and CDR2 YFSETQ. Methods described previously were used for bulk TCR libraries, and listed TCR primers were applied. A single record per CDR3 protein comes from TCRdb applying MiXCR to the PCR reads. The table has about 510,000 distinct CDR3 sequences, over 20% seen once; the top ten hold approximately 0.8%. Material: naive CD8+ T cells from blood, with Jurkat cell RNA spiked in. Subset in this sample: FACS-sorted CD8+CD4-CCR7+CD45RA+ naive T cells. The chain carries TRBV5-1 and TRBJ2-7; D remains ambiguous. The sequence came from a human donor in good health. Some libraries in this study had Jurkat cell RNA spiked in. Written as DNA, the CDR3 is TGCGCCAGCAGCTTGGAAACCGCCTACGAGCAGTACTTC. This codes for CASSLETAYEQYF.